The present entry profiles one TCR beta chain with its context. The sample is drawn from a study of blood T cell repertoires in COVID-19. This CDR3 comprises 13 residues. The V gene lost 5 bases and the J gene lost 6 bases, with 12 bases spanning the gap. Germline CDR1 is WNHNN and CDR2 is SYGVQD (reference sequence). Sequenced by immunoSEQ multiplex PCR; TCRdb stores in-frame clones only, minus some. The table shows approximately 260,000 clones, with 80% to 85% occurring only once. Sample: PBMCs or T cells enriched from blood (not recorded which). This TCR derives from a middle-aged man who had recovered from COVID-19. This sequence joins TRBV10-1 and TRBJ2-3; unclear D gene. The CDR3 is CASSLRPVDTQYF. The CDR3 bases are TGCGCCAGCAGTTTGAGGCCCGTGGATACGCAGTATTTT.